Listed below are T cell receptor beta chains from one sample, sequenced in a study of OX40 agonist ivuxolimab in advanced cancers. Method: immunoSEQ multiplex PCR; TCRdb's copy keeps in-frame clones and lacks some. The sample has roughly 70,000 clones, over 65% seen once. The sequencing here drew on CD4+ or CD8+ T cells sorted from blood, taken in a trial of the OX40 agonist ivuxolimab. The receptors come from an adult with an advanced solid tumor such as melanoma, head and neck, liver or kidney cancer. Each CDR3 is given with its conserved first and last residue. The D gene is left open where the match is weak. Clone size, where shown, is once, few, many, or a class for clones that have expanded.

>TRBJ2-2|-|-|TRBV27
TGTGCCAGCAGTTTAGGCGGGTTCGTATTACCGAACACCGGGGAGCTGTTTTTT
CASSLGGFVLPNTGELFF
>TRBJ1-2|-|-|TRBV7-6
TGTGCCAGCAGCCCCATGGGGACCGGGGGTGGCTACACCTTC
CASSPMGTGGGYTF
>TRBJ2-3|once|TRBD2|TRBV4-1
TGCGCCAGCAGCCAACTCCCTAGCGGGGGGTCAGGAGATACGCAGTATTTT
CASSQLPSGGSGDTQYF
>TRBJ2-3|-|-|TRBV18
TGTGCCAGCTCGCCTAGCACAGATACGCAGTATTTT
CASSPSTDTQYF
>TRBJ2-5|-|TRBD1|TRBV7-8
TGTGCCGGCCTCCCGGACAGGAAGTCCCAAGAGACCCAGTACTTC
CAGLPDRKSQETQYF
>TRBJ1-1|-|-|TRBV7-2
TGTGCCAGCAGCTTACAGACCCCCTACACTGAAGCTTTCTTT
CASSLQTPYTEAFF
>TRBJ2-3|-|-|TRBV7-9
TGTGCCAGCAGCTTCGGCTTAACGACAGATACGCAGTATTTT
CASSFGLTTDTQYF
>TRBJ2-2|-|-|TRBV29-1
TGCAGCGGGGGAAAGGTCGACACCGGGGAGCTGTTTTTT
CSGGKVDTGELFF
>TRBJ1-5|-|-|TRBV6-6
TGTGCCAGCAGTCCAATCCAGGGGTGGCAGCCCCAGCATTTT
CASSPIQGWQPQHF
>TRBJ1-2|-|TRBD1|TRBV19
TGTGCCAGTACCTTACAGGGGGCATCCTATGGCTACACCTTC
CASTLQGASYGYTF
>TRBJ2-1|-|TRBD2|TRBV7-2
TGTGCCAGCAGCTCAGCGGGGTACTTCAATGAGCAGTTCTTC
CASSSAGYFNEQFF
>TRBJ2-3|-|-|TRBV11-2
TGTGCCAGCAGCTTAGACCAGGAGGGCACGCAGTATTTT
CASSLDQEGTQYF
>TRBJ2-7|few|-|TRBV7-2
TGTGCCAGCACCAAACCCGGCAAATACGAGCAGTACTTC
CASTKPGKYEQYF
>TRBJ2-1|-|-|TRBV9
TGTGCCAGCAGCGTAGCTACGGGAATCAACAATGAGCAGTTCTTC
CASSVATGINNEQFF
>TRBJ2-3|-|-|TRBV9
TGTGCCAGCAGCGTTCAGGGCACAGATACGCAGTATTTT
CASSVQGTDTQYF
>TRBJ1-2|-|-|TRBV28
TGTGCCAGCAGTTTGGGCAGCTATGGCTACACCTTC
CASSLGSYGYTF
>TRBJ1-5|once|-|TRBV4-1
TGCGCCAGCAGCCAAGACAGGGGTTGGCAGCCCCAGCATTTT
CASSQDRGWQPQHF
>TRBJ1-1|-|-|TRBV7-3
TGTGCCAGCAGCCCGGAGAGATACACTGAAGCTTTCTTT
CASSPERYTEAFF
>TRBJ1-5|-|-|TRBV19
TGTGCCCCTGGGGAATCTGATCAGCCCCAGCATTTT
CAPGESDQPQHF
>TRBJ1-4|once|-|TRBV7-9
TGTGCCAGCAGCACCGGGACTTTCTCCGTTTTT
CASSTGTFSVF
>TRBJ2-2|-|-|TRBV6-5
TGTGCCAGCAGTTTGGCGGGCACGAACACCGGGGAGCTGTTTTTT
CASSLAGTNTGELFF
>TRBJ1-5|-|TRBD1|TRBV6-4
TGTGCCAGCACTGTGGGACAGGGGGTCAATCAGCCCCAGCATTTT
CASTVGQGVNQPQHF
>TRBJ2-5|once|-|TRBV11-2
TGTGCCAGCAGCTTCTTTGCACGGGGGGAGACCCAGTACTTC
CASSFFARGETQYF
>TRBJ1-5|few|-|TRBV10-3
TGTGCCATCAGTGATGGGTTCGGGCCCCAAGGGGCCCAGCATTTT
CAISDGFGPQGAQHF
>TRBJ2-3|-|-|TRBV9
TGTGCCAGCAGCGCAAAAATGACAGATACGCAGTATTTT
CASSAKMTDTQYF
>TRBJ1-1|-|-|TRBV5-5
TGTGCCAGCAGCTTGGCCACCGGGGGCGTGACTGAAGCTTTCTTT
CASSLATGGVTEAFF
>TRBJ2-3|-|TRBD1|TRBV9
TGTGCCAGCAGCGCCGGGGGACAGGGAGGAGGTACGCAGTATTTT
CASSAGGQGGGTQYF
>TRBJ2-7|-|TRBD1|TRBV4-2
TGTGCCAGCAGCTTGTCAGCTACCGGGACAGGGCTCTACGAGCAGTACTTC
CASSLSATGTGLYEQYF
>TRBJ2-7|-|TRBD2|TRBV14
TGTGCCAGCAGCGGCCGGACTAGCGGGGCCTCCTACGAGCAGTACTTC
CASSGRTSGASYEQYF
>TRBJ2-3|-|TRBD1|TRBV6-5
TGTGCCAGCAGTTACGGGACAGGGAACACAGATACGCAGTATTTT
CASSYGTGNTDTQYF
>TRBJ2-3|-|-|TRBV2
TGTGCCAGCAGTTGGGACTCATCCACAGATACGCAGTATTTT
CASSWDSSTDTQYF
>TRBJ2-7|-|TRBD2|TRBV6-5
TGTGCCAGCAGTCACGCTAGCGGGGGGCGTTACGAGCAGTACTTC
CASSHASGGRYEQYF
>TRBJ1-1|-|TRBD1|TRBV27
TGTGCCAGCAGTCCCCGGACAGGGCTTGTGAACACTGAAGCTTTCTTT
CASSPRTGLVNTEAFF
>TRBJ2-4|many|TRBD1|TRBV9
TGTGCCAGCAGCGTAGGGACAGGGCGGGACATTCAGTACTTC
CASSVGTGRDIQYF
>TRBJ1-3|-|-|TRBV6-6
TGTGCCAGCAGTGCGGGGGCCAGGGGAGGCGGAAACACCATATATTTT
CASSAGARGGGNTIYF
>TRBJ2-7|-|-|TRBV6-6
TGTGCCAGCAGTACCTACCAAGAGCAGTACTTC
CASSTYQEQYF
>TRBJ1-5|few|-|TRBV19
TGTGCCAGTAGTCGACTGAACAATCAGCCCCAGCATTTT
CASSRLNNQPQHF
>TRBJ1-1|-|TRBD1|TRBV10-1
TGCGCCAGCAGACAGGGGCTGGGAACTGAAGCTTTCTTT
CASRQGLGTEAFF
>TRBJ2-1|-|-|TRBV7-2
TGTGCCAGCAGCTTAGTGCACAATGAGCAGTTCTTC
CASSLVHNEQFF
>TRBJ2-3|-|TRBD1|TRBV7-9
TGTGCCAGCAGTTTTAGGGGGCAGGATACGCAGTATTTT
CASSFRGQDTQYF
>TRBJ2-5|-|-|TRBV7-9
TGTGCCAGCAGCACCGAGAAAGTCGAGACCCAGTACTTC
CASSTEKVETQYF
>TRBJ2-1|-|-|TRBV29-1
TGCAGCGTTGACGAGTTCAGGGCGCAGTTCTTC
CSVDEFRAQFF
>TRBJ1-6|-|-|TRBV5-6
TGTGCCAGCAGCTTGGGGGCGAGCTCCTATAATTCACCCCTCCACTTT
CASSLGASSYNSPLHF
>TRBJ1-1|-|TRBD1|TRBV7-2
TGTGCCAGCAGCTCTTATTCAGGGGGAGCTTTCTTT
CASSSYSGGAFF
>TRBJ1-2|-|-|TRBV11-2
TGTGCCAGCAGCTTAACAGGGCGCCATGGCTACACCTTC
CASSLTGRHGYTF
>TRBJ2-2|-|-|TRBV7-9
TGTGCCAGCGCATTGTTGTCAGGGCTTACCGGGGAGCTGTTTTTT
CASALLSGLTGELFF
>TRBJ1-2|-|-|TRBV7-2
TGTGCCAGCAGCTTAGGGACGGTCTATGGCTACACCTTC
CASSLGTVYGYTF
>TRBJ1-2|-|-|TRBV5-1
TGCGCCAGCAGCAATATAACAGGGCCTAGGGGCTACACCTTC
CASSNITGPRGYTF
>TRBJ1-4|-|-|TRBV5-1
TGCGCCAGCACTGGGGGTGCAACTAATGAAAAACTGTTTTTT
CASTGGATNEKLFF
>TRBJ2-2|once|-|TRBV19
TGTGCCAGTAGTATACGGGGGCTCGGGGAGCTGTTTTTT
CASSIRGLGELFF
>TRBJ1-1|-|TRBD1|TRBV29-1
TGCAGCGACCACAGGGGGACTGAAGCTTTCTTT
CSDHRGTEAFF
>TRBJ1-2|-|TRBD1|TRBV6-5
TGTGCCAGCAGTTTCCGGGACAGGGGGTTTGGTGGCTACACCTTC
CASSFRDRGFGGYTF
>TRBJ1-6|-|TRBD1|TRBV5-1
TGCGCCAGCAGCCTACCGACAGGGAGTGATTCACCCCTCCACTTT
CASSLPTGSDSPLHF
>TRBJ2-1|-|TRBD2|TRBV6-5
TGTGCCAGCGGACTAGTCACCAATGAGCAGTTCTTC
CASGLVTNEQFF
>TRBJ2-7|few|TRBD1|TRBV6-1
TGTGCCAGCAGCCGGGACAGGTCGGGTTACGAGCAGTACTTC
CASSRDRSGYEQYF